Listed below are T cell receptor beta chains from one sample, sequenced in a study of cytomegalovirus exposure and HLA in healthy donors. Data came from immunoSEQ multiplex PCR; TCRdb stores just in-frame clones and leaves some out. The table lists under 200,000 clones, roughly 89% of them singletons. What was sequenced was PBMCs. The receptors originated from a woman aged 25-40 years in good health and CMV-seronegative. The CDR3 runs from the conserved cysteine through the conserved F or W. The D gene is left open where the match is weak. Size is stated for part of the rows, as once, few or many counts, or as a class when the clone is expanded.

CDR3 protein: CASSAGTANTEAFF; CDR3 DNA: TGCGCCAGCAGCGCCGGGACAGCGAACACTGAAGCTTTCTTT; V gene: TRBV10-1; D gene: TRBD1; clone size: .; J gene: TRBJ1-1
CDR3 protein: CASSLRAPGGGPTGELFF; CDR3 DNA: TGTGCCAGCAGCTTACGGGCACCTGGGGGGGGGCCCACCGGGGAGCTGTTTTTT; V gene: TRBV7-6; D gene: .; clone size: .; J gene: TRBJ2-2
CDR3 protein: CASSPLGRNSPLHF; CDR3 DNA: TGTGCCAGCTCACCCCTGGGGCGGAATTCACCCCTCCACTTT; V gene: TRBV18; D gene: .; clone size: .; J gene: TRBJ1-6
CDR3 protein: CASSTDRVTDTQYF; CDR3 DNA: TGCGCCAGCAGCACCGACAGGGTCACAGATACGCAGTATTTT; V gene: TRBV5-1; D gene: TRBD1; clone size: once; J gene: TRBJ2-3
CDR3 protein: CASSLVGSTGELFF; CDR3 DNA: TGCGCCAGCAGCTTGGTCGGGAGCACCGGGGAGCTGTTTTTT; V gene: TRBV5-1; D gene: .; clone size: once; J gene: TRBJ2-2
CDR3 protein: CASSEYSQETQYF; CDR3 DNA: TGTGCCAGCAGTGAGTACAGCCAAGAGACCCAGTACTTC; V gene: TRBV25-1; D gene: .; clone size: .; J gene: TRBJ2-5
CDR3 protein: CASGLGTGTSTDTQYF; CDR3 DNA: TGTGCTAGTGGCCTTGGGACAGGGACTAGCACAGATACGCAGTATTTT; V gene: TRBV12-5; D gene: TRBD1; clone size: .; J gene: TRBJ2-3
CDR3 protein: CASSDVDTTYEQYF; CDR3 DNA: TGTGCCAGCAGTGATGTCGACACAACCTACGAGCAGTACTTC; V gene: TRBV2; D gene: .; clone size: .; J gene: TRBJ2-7
CDR3 protein: CASSTSLTGDTQYF; CDR3 DNA: TGTGCCAGCAGCACCAGCCTGACAGGGGATACGCAGTATTTT; V gene: TRBV7-6; D gene: TRBD1; clone size: .; J gene: TRBJ2-3
CDR3 protein: CASSVESSYEQYF; CDR3 DNA: TGTGCCAGCAGCGTAGAGAGTTCCTACGAGCAGTACTTC; V gene: TRBV9; D gene: .; clone size: .; J gene: TRBJ2-7
CDR3 protein: CASRGGGATNEKLFF; CDR3 DNA: TGTGCCAGTAGAGGCGGGGGCGCGACTAATGAAAAACTGTTTTTT; V gene: TRBV19; D gene: .; clone size: .; J gene: TRBJ1-4
CDR3 protein: CASSPGHPDQPQHF; CDR3 DNA: TGCGCCAGCAGTCCGGGACACCCCGATCAGCCCCAGCATTTT; V gene: TRBV10-2; D gene: .; clone size: .; J gene: TRBJ1-5
CDR3 protein: CASSLERGPSYEQYF; CDR3 DNA: TGTGCCAGCAGCTTAGAAAGGGGGCCCTCCTACGAGCAGTACTTC; V gene: TRBV7-2; D gene: TRBD1; clone size: .; J gene: TRBJ2-7
CDR3 protein: CASSLAQGSNEKLFF; CDR3 DNA: TGTGCCAGCAGCTTAGCGCAGGGTTCGAATGAAAAACTGTTTTTT; V gene: TRBV7-9; D gene: .; clone size: .; J gene: TRBJ1-4
CDR3 protein: CASSSPRTGGADTQYF; CDR3 DNA: TGTGCCAGCAGTTCCCCCCGGACGGGAGGGGCAGATACGCAGTATTTT; V gene: TRBV28; D gene: TRBD2; clone size: .; J gene: TRBJ2-3
CDR3 protein: CASSFDRGLYEQYF; CDR3 DNA: TGTGCCAGCAGTTTTGACAGGGGCCTCTACGAGCAGTACTTC; V gene: TRBV27; D gene: TRBD1; clone size: once; J gene: TRBJ2-7
CDR3 protein: CASSRQGPNEKLFF; CDR3 DNA: TGTGCCAGCAGCCGACAGGGTCCTAATGAAAAACTGTTTTTT; V gene: TRBV7-9; D gene: TRBD1; clone size: .; J gene: TRBJ1-4
CDR3 protein: CASSPRRGSLQETQYF; CDR3 DNA: TGTGCCAGCTCACCCCGGAGGGGATCCCTCCAAGAGACCCAGTACTTC; V gene: TRBV18; D gene: .; clone size: .; J gene: TRBJ2-5
CDR3 protein: CASSESGSGTGELFF; CDR3 DNA: TGCGCCAGCAGTGAAAGCGGGAGTGGCACCGGGGAGCTGTTTTTT; V gene: TRBV10-1; D gene: TRBD2; clone size: .; J gene: TRBJ2-2
CDR3 protein: CASSPSGFGDTQYF; CDR3 DNA: TGTGCCAGCAGTCCGAGCGGGTTCGGAGATACGCAGTATTTT; V gene: TRBV6-5; D gene: .; clone size: .; J gene: TRBJ2-3
CDR3 protein: CASSASTGTGLPPLHF; CDR3 DNA: TGTGCCAGCAGCGCCAGTACCGGGACAGGCCTACCACCCCTCCACTTT; V gene: TRBV7-2; D gene: TRBD1; clone size: .; J gene: TRBJ1-6
CDR3 protein: CASSHRGIYNEQFF; CDR3 DNA: TGTGCCAGCAGCCACAGGGGAATCTACAATGAGCAGTTCTTC; V gene: TRBV7-2; D gene: TRBD1; clone size: .; J gene: TRBJ2-1
CDR3 protein: CAWSEASGKETQYF; CDR3 DNA: TGTGCCTGGAGTGAGGCTAGCGGGAAAGAGACCCAGTACTTC; V gene: TRBV30; D gene: TRBD2; clone size: .; J gene: TRBJ2-5
CDR3 protein: CASSPLTGNPTGELFF; CDR3 DNA: TGTGCCAGCTCACCACTAACAGGGAACCCCACCGGGGAGCTGTTTTTT; V gene: TRBV18; D gene: .; clone size: .; J gene: TRBJ2-2